Listed here are 5 T cell receptor beta chains from one sample, sequenced in a study of cytomegalovirus exposure and HLA in healthy donors. PCR amplification relied on 60 Vbeta primers (plus 13 Jbeta primers). Sequencing used immunoSEQ multiplex PCR; TCRdb keeps in-frame clones, though not all of them. The repertoire holds some 110,000 clones, with about 79% as singletons. Sequencing was performed on PBMCs. Every receptor here comes from a man between 25 and 39 years old in good health and CMV-seropositive.

This chain links TRBV9 with TRBJ1-5, with 11 bases lining up with TRBD1. The length of the CDR3 is 19 residues. Trimming took 2 bases from V and 0 from J; bases not matched to a gene: 10. CDR1 and CDR2 (germline): SGDLS, YYNGEE. The CDR3 loop is CASSVTCSGTGGSNQPQHF. In nucleotides, the CDR3 is TGTGCCAGCAGCGTCACATGTTCCGGGACAGGGGGTAGCAATCAGCCCCAGCATTTT. The full variable domain, its missing parts supplied by reference TRBV9 and TRBJ1-5, is DSGVTQTPKHLITATGQRVTLRCSPRSGDLSVYWYQQSLDQGLQFLIQYYNGEERAKGNILERFSAQQFPDLHSELNLSSLELGDSALYFCASSVTCSGTGGSNQPQHFGDGTRLSIL.

This clone was detected only a few times. The chain links TRBV10-3 to TRBJ1-1; D is possibly TRBD1 (5 bases). The CDR3 consists of 13 residues. Germline V gives CDR1 ENHRY, CDR2 SYGVKD. V lost 6 bases, J lost 7 bases, and 15 bases lay in between. CDR3 coding DNA: TGTGCCATCAGAAAACCCCAGGGTGATGAAGCTTTCTTT. It codes for CAIRKPQGDEAFF.

The rearrangement uses TRBV2 and TRBJ2-5; 7 positions agree with TRBD2. This CDR3 is 17 amino acids long. After removal of 2 bases from V and 6 bases from J, the junction contained 15 bases not matched to a gene. CDR1 and CDR2 from the germline V gene are SNHLY and FYNNEI. CDR3 region: CASSESGTGLTAKTQYF. CDR3 coding DNA: TGTGCCAGCAGTGAAAGCGGAACGGGACTAACGGCCAAGACCCAGTACTTC.

This chain links TRBV4-3 with TRBJ1-2; 10 nucleotides line up with TRBD1. The germline CDR1 and CDR2 sequences are LGHNA and YSLEER. The CDR3 length is 14 residues. Germline trimming cut 3 bases from V and 3 bases from J; bases unmatched to any gene: 1. The CDR3 nucleotides read TGCGCCAGCAGCCATGGACAGGGGGACTATGGCTACACCTTC. Its translation: CASSHGQGDYGYTF.

This chain links TRBV28 with TRBJ2-6, with 7 bases lining up with TRBD1. CDR3 length equals 16 residues. After removal of 2 bases from V and 2 bases from J, the junction contained 3 bases not matched to a gene. From germline, CDR1 is MDHEN and CDR2 SYDVKM. CDR3 DNA: TGTGCCAGCAGTTTAGGCGACAGGGCTGGGGCCAACGTCCTGACTTTC. Its translation: CASSLGDRAGANVLTF. Complete variable domain (other parts from reference TRBV28 and TRBJ2-6): DVKVTQSSRYLVKRTGEKVFLECVQDMDHENMFWYRQDPGLGLRLIYFSYDVKMKEKGDIPEGYSVSREKKERFSLILESASTNQTSMYLCASSLGDRAGANVLTFGAGSRLTVL.